This T cell receptor beta chain was identified during a study of T cell responses to AZD1222 COVID-19 vaccine. Germline assignment: CDR1 LNHNV and CDR2 YYDKDF (reference sequence). The CDR3 is 18 amino acids. Trimming at V came to 1 base and at J to 5 bases, leaving 12 bases not matched to a gene. The method was immunoSEQ multiplex PCR; TCRdb's version includes in-frame clones alone and lacks a portion of them. The sample holds 180,000 or so clones, around 92% seen once. V is TRBV15 and J is TRBJ2-5, with 11 bases fitting TRBD2. The TCR sequence derives from an adult who received the AZD1222 COVID-19 vaccine. The input for sequencing was peripheral blood, taken 28 days after the second AZD1222 dose. Here the CDR3 reads CATSRGGTSGTGGETQYF. CDR3 DNA sequence: TGTGCCACCAGCAGAGGGGGGACTAGCGGTACGGGTGGGGAGACCCAGTACTTC.